What follows are 31 T cell receptor beta chains derived from one specimen sequenced in a study of shared clonotypes between healthy human individuals. Repertoires were generated with immunoSEQ multiplex PCR, while TCRdb's copy carries only in-frame clones and drops some. The table lists some 1 million clones, around 75% of them singletons. Input material: memory CD4+ T cells sorted from blood. Regarding subset: CD45RA-negative fraction. These TCRs come from a man between 18 and 35 years old in good health.

The chain employs TRBV5-1 and TRBJ2-7; D possibly matches TRBD1 or TRBD2 (5 bases each). CDR1 is SGHRS, CDR2 YFSETQ, per germline. Trimming took 0 bases from V and 2 from J, leaving 12 bases between them. The CDR3 runs 15 residues. The DNA of the CDR3 is TGCGCCAGCAGCTTGGACGGGACGGCAACCTACGAGCAGTACTTC. This sequence encodes CASSLDGTATYEQYF.

There are a few counts of this clone. V is TRBV9 and J is TRBJ1-2; no clear D. Germline lookup yields CDR1 SGDLS and CDR2 YYNGEE. This CDR3 has 12 residues. V gave up 3 bases and J gave up 4 bases, with 7 bases separating them. DNA for the CDR3: TGTGCCAGCAGCGGGTCCTTCTATGGCTACACCTTC. Its translation is CASSGSFYGYTF.

This rearrangement joins TRBV5-1 to TRBJ2-1; weak D call: TRBD1 (8 bases). Looked up from germline, CDR1 is SGHRS and CDR2 is YFSETQ. V was clipped by 0 bases and J by 4 bases, with 14 bases between them. This CDR3 contains 16 residues. CDR3 protein: CASSLAGGQAYNEQFF. The CDR3, as DNA: TGCGCCAGCAGCTTGGCGGGGGGACAGGCATACAATGAGCAGTTCTTC.

The chain joins TRBV14 to TRBJ2-5; no reliable D call. V was trimmed by 1 base and J by 2 bases, leaving 11 bases between them. The germline V gene encodes CDR1 SGHDN and CDR2 FVKESK. This CDR3 contains 15 residues. This CDR3 reads CASSQVGRVQETQYF. DNA of the CDR3: TGTGCCAGCAGCCAAGTCGGACGGGTACAAGAGACCCAGTACTTC.

The chain recombines TRBV6-1 with TRBJ1-2; D call uncertain. Trimming cost V 2 bases and J 5 bases, with 9 bases left between them. The CDR3 spans 13 residues. In germline, CDR1 is MNHNS, CDR2 SASEGT. CDR3 loop: CASSETGEYGYTF. In nucleotides, the CDR3 is TGTGCCAGCAGTGAAACTGGTGAGTATGGCTACACCTTC.

The chain combines TRBV28 with TRBJ2-5; maybe TRBD2 (6 bases). V lost 7 bases and J lost 5, with 8 bases in between. The V gene's germline CDR1 is MDHEN and CDR2 SYDVKM. The CDR3 has 11 amino acids. The CDR3 is CASTSGETQYF. CDR3 DNA: TGTGCCAGCACCAGCGGGGAGACCCAGTACTTC.

This clone has only a few counts. The V and J genes are TRBV2 and TRBJ1-4; D unclear. Germline loops: CDR1 SNHLY, CDR2 FYNNEI. This CDR3 region has 14 residues. V dropped 2 bases and J dropped 4 bases, with 8 bases sitting between them. The chain's CDR3 is CASSERQINEKLFF. The CDR3 region has the DNA TGTGCCAGCAGTGAAAGGCAGATTAATGAAAAACTGTTTTTT.

Comments on this clone: Other DNA sequences in this specimen translate into the identical CDR3. The chain employs TRBV9 and TRBJ2-5; D remains unclear. Germline CDR1 and CDR2: SGDLS and YYNGEE. V lost 2 bases, J lost 5 bases, and 10 bases lay in between. This CDR3 has 13 amino acids. As DNA, the CDR3 is TGTGCCAGCAGCGTTGGGGTCTCCGAGACCCAGTACTTC. This gives the protein CASSVGVSETQYF.

The chain couples TRBV5-4 to TRBJ2-6; perhaps TRBD2 as D (5 bases). The CDR3 has 17 amino acids. V lost 0 bases and J 2 bases, leaving 12 bases between the germline ends. Germline lookup yields CDR1 SGHNT and CDR2 YYREEE (reference sequence). The DNA of the CDR3 is TGTGCCAGCAGCTTGGACGTGCTGGGAGCTGGGGCCAACGTCCTGACTTTC. Translation: CASSLDVLGAGANVLTF.

This clone was recorded at least ten times. This chain joins TRBV14 and TRBJ2-5; D is undetermined. The V end lost 1 base, the J end lost 0 bases, and 9 bases lay between the germline ends. CDR1 is SGHDN, CDR2 FVKESK, per germline. The CDR3 extends over 15 amino acids. Here the CDR3 DNA reads TGTGCCAGCAGCCAAGTTGTTATGTACCAAGAGACCCAGTACTTC. Translating gives CASSQVVMYQETQYF.

The chain recombines TRBV27 with TRBJ1-5, with TRBD1 as a possible D gene (6 bases). In germline, CDR1 is MNHEY, CDR2 SMNVEV (reference sequence). Deletions cut 4 bases from V and 8 bases from J, with 9 bases between. This CDR3 spans 12 amino acids. The CDR3 here is CASSSTGKPQHF. The CDR3 DNA reads as TGTGCCAGCAGTTCTACAGGGAAGCCCCAGCATTTT.

The chain has TRBV5-1 and TRBJ2-7, with D possibly matching TRBD2 (6 bases). V lost 0 bases and J 0 bases, leaving 13 bases between the germline ends. The CDR3 length is 16 residues. From germline, CDR1 is SGHRS and CDR2 YFSETQ. CDR3: CASSLGGTVVSYEQYF. The CDR3 DNA reads TGCGCCAGCAGCTTGGGGGGGACTGTGGTCTCCTACGAGCAGTACTTC.

This chain connects TRBV28 to TRBJ1-2; D gene unclear. Trimming took 5 bases from V and 4 from J, leaving 14 bases between them. The CDR3 extends over 14 amino acids. Looked up from germline, CDR1 is MDHEN and CDR2 is SYDVKM. For the CDR3, the DNA is TGTGCCAGCAGTCTCCCCACGGTCGGCTATGGCTACACCTTC. Encoded protein: CASSLPTVGYGYTF.

The chain has TRBV6-5 and TRBJ1-2; 7 bases line up with TRBD1. Germline V gene data show CDR1 as MNHEY and CDR2 as SVGAGI. The CDR3 spans 14 residues. The J segment lost 3 bases and the V segment lost 3 bases, leaving 4 bases of the junction unmatched. CDR3 sequence reads: CASSYGGGDYGYTF. The CDR3 nucleotides read TGTGCCAGCAGTTATGGAGGGGGCGACTATGGCTACACCTTC.

V is TRBV28 and J is TRBJ1-5; 7 nucleotides match TRBD1. This CDR3 has 16 amino acids. Germline CDR1 MDHEN, CDR2 SYDVKM. Trimming cost V 2 bases and J 4 bases; bases outside gene matches: 8. The CDR3 nucleotides read TGTGCCAGCAGTTTAATTGGTGGACAGGATAATCAGCCCCAGCATTTT. Its translation is CASSLIGGQDNQPQHF. Using reference TRBV28 and TRBJ1-5 for the parts outside the CDR3, the full variable domain is DVKVTQSSRYLVKRTGEKVFLECVQDMDHENMFWYRQDPGLGLRLIYFSYDVKMKEKGDIPEGYSVSREKKERFSLILESASTNQTSMYLCASSLIGGQDNQPQHFGDGTRLSIL.

This clone was recorded once. The chain links TRBV2 to TRBJ2-5; D might be TRBD1 (5 bases). CDR1 and CDR2 from the germline V gene are SNHLY and FYNNEI. The CDR3 totals 15 residues. Trimming removed 1 base from V and 3 bases from J, with 12 bases in between. CDR3 bases: TGTGCCAGCAGTGAAGAGGCAGGGTGGAAAGAGACCCAGTACTTC. Residues: CASSEEAGWKETQYF. Full variable domain (missing parts from reference TRBV2 and TRBJ2-5): EPEVTQTPSHQVTQMGQEVILRCVPISNHLYFYWYRQILGQKVEFLVSFYNNEISEKSEIFDDQFSVERPDGSNFTLKIRSTKLEDSAMYFCASSEEAGWKETQYFGPGTRLLVL.

The genes are TRBV7-2 and TRBJ2-7; D is uncertain. Trimming removed 5 bases from V and 3 bases from J, with 8 bases in between. CDR3 size: 12 residues. In germline, CDR1 is SGHTA, CDR2 FQGNSA. In DNA form, the CDR3 reads TGTGCCAGCAGCCGAACAGTCTACGAGCAGTACTTC. Its protein is CASSRTVYEQYF.

This clone has a single count. The CDR3 loop reads CASTGTSGGGQYF. DNA of the CDR3: TGTGCCAGCACCGGGACTAGCGGTGGCGGGCAGTACTTC. The V gene is TRBV7-9, the J gene TRBJ2-7; TRBD2 aligns across 11 bases. J gave up 9 bases and V 7 bases, and 8 bases lay outside the gene matches. CDR3 length: 13 amino acids. Germline CDR1 is SEHNR and CDR2 is FQNEAQ (reference sequence). The full variable domain, in which reference TRBV7-9 and TRBJ2-7 provide the parts outside the CDR3, is DTGVSQNPRHKITKRGQNVTFRCDPISEHNRLYWYRQTLGQGPEFLTYFQNEAQLEKSRLLSDRFSAERPKGSFSTLEIQRTEQGDSAMYLCASTGTSGGGQYFGPGTRLTVT.

The gene calls are TRBV5-1 and TRBJ2-2; TRBD2 agrees at 7 bases. This CDR3 region has 17 residues. Germline CDR1 reads SGHRS; CDR2 reads YFSETQ. V shed 4 bases, J shed 4 bases, and the junction held 13 bases outside the gene matches. The CDR3 protein is CASSLSPAGTSTGELFF. CDR3 coding DNA: TGCGCCAGCAGCCTTTCACCAGCGGGGACTTCCACCGGGGAGCTGTTTTTT.

This clone appeared once. J is TRBJ1-4 and V is TRBV19; 9 positions agree with TRBD1. The CDR3 totals 15 residues. The V segment lost 3 bases and the J segment 8 bases; nucleotides outside the gene matches: 7. In germline, CDR1 is LNHDA, CDR2 SQIVND (reference sequence). The CDR3 protein is CASSIGTGNGEKLFF. The CDR3 DNA reads TGTGCCAGTAGTATCGGGACAGGGAACGGCGAAAAACTGTTTTTT.

The J gene is TRBJ2-2, the V gene TRBV2, with 9 bases aligning to TRBD1. Germline V gives CDR1 SNHLY, CDR2 FYNNEI. This CDR3 comprises 14 residues. The V segment lost 8 bases and the J segment 4 bases; nucleotides outside the gene matches: 5. CDR3 DNA sequence: TGTGCCAGCGAGGACAGGGGTTTCACCGGGGAGCTGTTTTTT. Translation: CASEDRGFTGELFF. Together with reference TRBV2 and TRBJ2-2, the CDR3 gives the full variable domain: EPEVTQTPSHQVTQMGQEVILRCVPISNHLYFYWYRQILGQKVEFLVSFYNNEISEKSEIFDDQFSVERPDGSNFTLKIRSTKLEDSAMYFCASEDRGFTGELFFGEGSRLTVL.

The V call is TRBV5-1, the J call TRBJ2-7, with TRBD2 matching over 13 bases. The CDR3 is made up of 16 amino acids. V dropped 1 base and J dropped 5; count of bases not matched to a gene: 6. The V gene's germline CDR1 is SGHRS and CDR2 YFSETQ. CDR3 sequence (DNA): TGCGCCAGCAGCTTGATAGGGACTAGCGGGAATCACGAGCAGTACTTC. It specifies CASSLIGTSGNHEQYF. The full variable domain, with the rest looked up from reference TRBV5-1 and TRBJ2-7, is KAGVTQTPRYLIKTRGQQVTLSCSPISGHRSVSWYQQTPGQGLQFLFEYFSETQRNKGNFPGRFSGRQFSNSRSEMNVSTLELGDSALYLCASSLIGTSGNHEQYFGPGTRLTVT.

The gene calls are TRBV6-5 and TRBJ1-4; D remains ambiguous. The length of the CDR3 is 14 residues. Germline V lookup: CDR1 MNHEY, CDR2 SVGAGI. Trimming took off 5 bases at V and 8 bases at J, with 15 bases between the two ends. CDR3 sequence reads: CASSDRAKGEKLFF. The CDR3 DNA sequence: TGTGCCAGCAGTGACCGCGCGAAGGGAGAAAAACTGTTTTTT.

CDR3 sequence reads: CASSSQQGSGEQFF. CDR3 in DNA: TGTGCCAGCAGCTCGCAACAGGGGTCGGGCGAGCAGTTCTTC. The J gene is TRBJ2-1, the V gene TRBV5-4; 7 positions agree with TRBD1. Germline lookup yields CDR1 SGHNT and CDR2 YYREEE (reference sequence). With 3 bases clipped from V and 10 bases from J, the junction kept 10 bases outside the gene matches. This CDR3 is 14 amino acids long.

J is TRBJ2-7 and V is TRBV20-1, with TRBD1 identical over 8 bases. CDR1 is DFQATT, CDR2 SNEGSKA, per germline (reference sequence). The V gene end was trimmed by 6 bases and the J gene end by 6 bases; junction bases not matched to a gene: 4. This CDR3 comprises 11 residues. This chain's CDR3 is CSAFTGGEQYF. In DNA, the CDR3 is TGCAGTGCCTTTACAGGGGGCGAGCAGTACTTC.

This clone turned up a few times. The chain has TRBV30 and TRBJ1-1; D remains ambiguous. The CDR3 runs 13 residues. V gave up 1 base and J gave up 1 base, with 7 bases separating them. Per the germline V gene, CDR1 is GTSNPN and CDR2 is SVGIG (reference sequence). CDR3 nucleotides: TGTGCCTGGAGTGGCAGGCCGAACACTGAAGCTTTCTTT. Translation gives CAWSGRPNTEAFF.

The CDR3 spells CASSRLAGGGEQFF. Here the CDR3 DNA reads TGCGCCAGCAGCAGGCTAGCGGGAGGTGGTGAGCAGTTCTTC. The chain employs TRBV4-3 and TRBJ2-1; 11 bases are a match to TRBD2. The length of the CDR3 is 14 residues. Germline-derived CDR1 and CDR2 are LGHNA and YSLEER. V was pared by 5 bases and J by 9 bases, with 6 bases of the junction left unmatched.

The V gene is TRBV25-1, the J gene TRBJ2-5; D possibly corresponds to TRBD2 (6 bases). Germline V gene sequence: CDR1 MGHDK, CDR2 SYGVNS. Trimming left V 6 bases short and J 5 bases short, with 22 bases between. This CDR3 is 16 amino acids long. The CDR3 sequence: CASRPRVLAQDETQYF. The CDR3 bases are TGTGCCAGCAGGCCCCGGGTGCTAGCGCAAGATGAGACCCAGTACTTC.

A word on this clone: Other DNA variants within this sample encode the same CDR3. V is TRBV2 and J is TRBJ2-1, with a tentative D call TRBD2 (5 bases). V shed 0 bases and J shed 9 bases, with 9 bases lying between them. The CDR3 length is 13 residues. Germline V CDR1 and CDR2: SNHLY, FYNNEI. The DNA of the CDR3 is TGTGCCAGCAGTGAAGCGCTTCGGGGTGAGCAGTTCTTC. The encoded protein is CASSEALRGEQFF.

The J gene is TRBJ2-6, the V gene TRBV25-1; D not certain. The V end lost 5 bases, the J end lost 0 bases, and 11 bases lay between the germline ends. CDR3 length: 16 residues. Germline lookup yields CDR1 MGHDK and CDR2 SYGVNS. This CDR3 is CASSTNLFSGANVLTF. For the CDR3, the DNA is TGTGCCAGCAGTACGAATCTGTTCTCTGGGGCCAACGTCCTGACTTTC.

V usage is TRBV27 and J usage is TRBJ1-2; D is unresolved. From germline, CDR1 is MNHEY and CDR2 SMNVEV (reference sequence). Trimming removed 2 bases from V and 5 bases from J, with 15 bases in between. The CDR3 spans 15 residues. The CDR3 DNA is TGTGCCAGCAGTTTAAAGTACAGTCCGGGGTATGGCTACACCTTC. As protein: CASSLKYSPGYGYTF.